This TCR beta chain was profiled in a study of cytomegalovirus exposure and HLA in healthy donors (dated by TCRdb to about 2017). In terms of the full investigation: An earlier analysis of approximately 600 of the donors reported approximately 300 Gb of sequence data and 120 million or so unique TCR beta sequences from 150 million to 200 million T cells. Roughly 300 gigabases of sequencing data and around 80 million unique TCR sequences made up an early release that covered 640 HLA-typed donors. Of the approximately 400 genotyped donors, around 81% fell in the genetic ancestry cluster associated with self-reported Caucasian donors. The study aimed to test whether signatures of past pathogen exposure could be identified by cataloging public T cell receptors. The T cell repertoires of about 700 subjects were profiled by immunosequencing and related to cytomegalovirus serostatus. Along with the approximately 620-subject first cohort, a separate validation cohort of over 90 different subjects was used. High-throughput TCR immunosequencing, statistical association of individual TCRs with disease status, and machine learning were combined to predict cytomegalovirus infection status. In a later analysis, previously published TCR beta repertoires from some 640 donors were re-analyzed and high-resolution HLA genotyping was added so that TCR occurrence patterns could be studied. Rather than drawing on any new phenotypic data, the later analysis identified candidate immune exposures from TCR beta sequences and the way those sequences occurred across donors. In an earlier analysis of 587 of the donors, high-throughput TCR beta sequencing was used to judge whether each TCR beta V gene segment behaved as functional or pseudogenic. Alongside the repertoire data, information on donor age, sex, ethnicity and CMV serostatus was compiled. A later genetic analysis took genome-wide SNP genotypes for about three fifths of the 666 donors and used that subset as a discovery cohort. All discovery cohort repertoires had been generated on a single sequencing platform. Class I and class II HLA loci were covered by the typing at four-digit resolution. The number of typed donors differed by locus: roughly 620-630 for A, B, C, DRB1 and DQB1; 500 to 550 for DQA1; around 610 for DPA1; and some 470 for DPB1. About 5 DR-DQ haplotypes were handled as single units for association and clustering, since linkage in the cohort was strong. Across about 370 genotyped donors of the cohort, an average of roughly 200,000 unique TCR beta nucleotide sequences per donor were sequenced, and about a sixth of those sequences were non-productive. General study outcomes and caveats: Because some donors lacked HLA typing at each locus, the association tests relied only on the typed subset. Assigning TCR associations to individual alleles was difficult when HLA alleles, especially DR and DQ, strongly co-occurred. The authors suggested that the approach could potentially be generalized to other disease states and immunological phenotypes. Cytomegalovirus status was reported to be diagnosed by the classifier with high specificity and sensitivity in both the original and validation cohorts. The study gave a list of under 200 TCR beta chains associated with cytomegalovirus. A further reported finding was that TCR beta sequences accurately predicted the HLA-A and HLA-B alleles for most subjects in the first cohort. In a later genetic analysis, fewer N-insertions in productive TCRs were reported among donors in an Asian-associated ancestry cluster than the approximately 710-donor mean. In a later analysis, TCR association rates were found to vary across HLA loci, with the most associated TCRs seen for DRB1 alleles and the fewest for HLA-C alleles. According to a later analysis, parvovirus B19, influenza, CMV and Epstein-Barr virus appeared linked to several top co-occurrence clusters. Because counts were too low, roughly 18 rarely observed V segments, including chromosome 9 orphons, were left out of the earlier analysis of several hundred of the donors. A later analysis associated about 18,000 TCR beta sequences with specific HLA alleles at a false discovery rate of 0.05. The 87-base-pair reads could not distinguish some IMGT-functional V segments, including TRBV6-2 and TRBV6-3, so those segments were excluded. The sequencing pipeline was judged likely to have produced a cluster of highly shared sequence variants as a technical artifact. V-gene and J-gene trimming of TCR beta chains was associated with a missense DCLRE1C variant in a later genetic analysis, and the association was replicated in an independent cohort. In vitro tests confirmed that a few of the cytomegalovirus-associated TCR beta chains recognize cytomegalovirus antigens. According to a later analysis, most CMV-associated TCR beta chains appeared to be HLA-restricted, and the HLA associations seemed to be driven largely by CMV exposure. A later analysis found that HLA-associated TCR beta chains were more clonally expanded and had lower generation probabilities than equally common non-associated chains. Linkage disequilibrium might explain the correlated functional status among segregating V segments, but an unknown experimental factor could not be ruled out. Sequencing depth was assumed to be roughly uniform across donors in the presence/absence analyses, though that assumption may not hold. CMV serostatus was the only immune exposure information available for the cohort. Across donors, most TCR sequences were observed very rarely, whereas some public TCRs were present in many individuals. An earlier analysis of some 590 of the donors showed that most TCR beta V segments appeared in productive rearrangements either about 90% or about 30% of the time, which broadly matched IMGT annotations. In this cohort, only TCR beta chains were sequenced, and detectable features were limited by the absence of alpha or paired-chain data.

The library was prepared using the immunoSEQ multiplex PCR assay. The multiplex PCR relied on a mix of 60 forward primers for TCR Vbeta segments and 13 reverse primers for TCR Jbeta segments. The CDR3 region of rearranged TCR beta genes was amplified from genomic DNA by a multiplex PCR assay. The amplified TCR beta libraries were sequenced on the Illumina HiSeq System as 87-base-pair reads. The published analysis was carried out like this. A later analysis counted 65 million to 90 million unique TCR beta chains across the approximately 700 repertoires, and around 9.9 million of these chains were shared by at least two donors. To remove PCR and sequencing errors, raw reads were error-corrected and collapsed into unique sequences using a nearest-neighbor algorithm that merged closely related sequences. V, D and J gene segments were assigned by aligning CDR3 sequences to IMGT reference sequences. For a sequence to be retained, a match of at least six nucleotides was required to both a V gene segment and a J gene segment. Rearrangements were classified as productive when the CDR3 lacked stop codons and remained in frame with V and J, and all other rearrangements were classified as non-productive. Following IMGT convention, CDR3 was defined as the stretch from the second conserved V-encoded cysteine to the conserved J-encoded phenylalanine. The earlier analysis of 550 to 650 of the donors excluded any sequence lacking an unambiguous match to a single V gene segment. An earlier analysis of a few hundred of the donors called V segments functional above 56.7% productive rearrangements and segregating when the between-donor standard deviation exceeded 5%. A statistical classification framework was built for diagnosing cytomegalovirus status from the catalog of TCR beta chain sequences. A later analysis assigned V and J genes by comparing TCR nucleotide sequences with IMGT/GENE-DB human TR gene sequences. In a later analysis, CDR3 sequences and most-parsimonious VDJ recombination scenarios were assigned using the TCRdist pipeline. In a later analysis, each TCR beta chain was defined by its CDR3 amino acid sequence together with its V-gene family, and reads lacking a unique V-gene family were excluded. A later analysis removed roughly 590 highly shared, low-generation-probability nucleotide sequences to deal with suspected cross-contamination and a sequencing artifact. In a later analysis, a clonal expansion index for each public chain was calculated from normalized within-repertoire ranks of inferred template counts. In a later analysis, generation probabilities were computed using a VDJ recombination model fitted to out-of-frame rearrangements, and the results were checked against IGoR. In a later analysis, TCR-TCR, TCR-HLA and TCR-CMV co-occurrence was scored with hypergeometric tests, and a repertoire-size bias correction was applied to TCR pairs. In a later analysis, false discovery rates were estimated by permuting HLA or CMV assignments 20 times. In a later analysis, co-occurring TCRs were grouped using DBSCAN, with TCRdist sequence similarity added in when clustering inside HLA-allele-positive subsets. For co-occurrence clustering, repertoires with fewer than 30,000 or more than 120,000 public chains were excluded, along with a handful of repertoires with anomalous nucleotide sharing. The immuneACCESS repertoire file appears here via TCRdb, limited to in-frame rearrangements. These files lack a portion of the clones; in checked studies, under half of the deficit traces to unresolved V genes, and the cause of the others is not known. V and J calls and clone size are given by that table; D and trimming were obtained from the DNA. The sample table shows 55,000 to 65,000 clones, and about 72% are seen once. The ten largest clones add up to approximately 3.3% of the sample.

Regarding this clone: There is no known antigen for this receptor. Per-base qualities were not stored, and no clone one base away is much larger.

The cohort comprised several hundred healthy bone marrow donors. At the time of sampling, every cohort member was nominally healthy, though immune exposures that went unrecorded were likely present. The donor was CMV seropositive and was included in the group of 250 to 350 seropositive cohort members. Each donor provided a peripheral blood sample, and peripheral blood mononuclear cells were used for TCR beta sequencing. Genomic DNA extraction from the blood cell samples was performed with the Qiagen DNeasy Blood Extraction Kit. The germline V gene encodes CDR1 KGHSH and CDR2 LQKENI. CDR3 length: 15 amino acids, cysteine to phenylalanine. The retained sequence is limited to the CDR3, 45 bases, with the frame set at the first base. V loses 1 base of germline sequence and J loses 4 bases, and the interval between the two ends is 13 bases.

The TCR comes from a woman in her forties in good health and CMV-seropositive. The source material was PBMCs. The sequence links TRBV18 to TRBJ1-2; a tentative D match to TRBD1 spans 6 bases. The CDR3 has the sequence CASSPRETGPYGYTF. Read as DNA, the sequence is TGTGCCAGCTCACCACGGGAGACAGGCCCCTATGGCTACACCTTC.